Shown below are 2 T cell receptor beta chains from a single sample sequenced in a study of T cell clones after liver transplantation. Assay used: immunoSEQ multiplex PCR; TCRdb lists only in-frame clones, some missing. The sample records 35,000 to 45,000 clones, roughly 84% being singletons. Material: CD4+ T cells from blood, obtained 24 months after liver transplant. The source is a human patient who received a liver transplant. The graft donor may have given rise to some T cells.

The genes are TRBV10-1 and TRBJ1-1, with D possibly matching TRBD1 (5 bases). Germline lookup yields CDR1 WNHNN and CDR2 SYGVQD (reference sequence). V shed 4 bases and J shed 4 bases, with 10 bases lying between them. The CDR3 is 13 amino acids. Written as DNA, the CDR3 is TGCGCCAGCAGTGCTTCAAGGGGCACTGAAGCTTTCTTT. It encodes CASSASRGTEAFF.

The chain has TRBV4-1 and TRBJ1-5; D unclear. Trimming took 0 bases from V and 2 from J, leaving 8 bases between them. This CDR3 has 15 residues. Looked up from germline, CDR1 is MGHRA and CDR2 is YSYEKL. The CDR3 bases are TGCGCCAGCAGCCAAGAGGACCGCCGCAATCAGCCCCAGCATTTT. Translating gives CASSQEDRRNQPQHF.